This TCR beta chain was sequenced in a study of T cell changes during pregnancy in multiple sclerosis. V was clipped by 5 bases and J by 5 bases, with 16 bases between them. Per germline, CDR1 MNHNS and CDR2 SASEGT. The CDR3 totals 14 residues. Here immunoSEQ multiplex PCR was the method, and the copy in TCRdb shows in-frame clones only, minus some. The table includes approximately 43,000 clones, around 95% detected once. Specimen: CD8+ T cells from peripheral blood mononuclear cells, collected after pregnancy. This chain joins TRBV6-1 and TRBJ2-7, with a possible D match to TRBD1 (6 bases). This sequence was found in a female donor with multiple sclerosis, enrolled in a pregnancy study. The CDR3 region has the DNA TGTGCCAGCAGTAGGACAGATCTTGCCCACGAGCAGTACTTC. This translates into CASSRTDLAHEQYF.